This T cell receptor beta chain was identified during a study of cytomegalovirus exposure and HLA in healthy donors. In this sample, this clone turned up a few times. In the PCR, 60 Vbeta and 13 Jbeta primers were used. The repertoire was sequenced with immunoSEQ multiplex PCR; TCRdb's copy has only in-frame clones and lacks some. The table lists more than 120,000 clones, around 85% of them singletons. This TCR was recovered from a woman in her twenties or thirties in good health and CMV-seronegative. The sample was PBMCs.

CDR3: CASSFGDMGNQPQHF. The CDR3 DNA is TGTGCCAGCAGCTTCGGCGACATGGGCAATCAGCCCCAGCATTTT. V is TRBV7-9 and J is TRBJ1-5; the D is unclear. CDR1 SEHNR and CDR2 FQNEAQ come from the germline V gene (reference sequence). With 3 bases removed from V and 2 bases from J, the gap between germline ends came to 11 bases. CDR3 length equals 15 residues. The whole variable domain, filled in from reference TRBV7-9 and TRBJ1-5, reads DTGVSQNPRHKITKRGQNVTFRCDPISEHNRLYWYRQTLGQGPEFLTYFQNEAQLEKSRLLSDRFSAERPKGSFSTLEIQRTEQGDSAMYLCASSFGDMGNQPQHFGDGTRLSIL.